The 25 T cell receptor beta chains below were found in one sample sequenced in a study of low-dose radiotherapy and immunotherapy resistance in tumors. Priming of first-strand cDNA relied on TRAV- and TRBV-specific primers (covering alpha and beta chains). It was with a constant-region primer and a V-primer adapter that TCRs were amplified over approximately 20 PCR cycles. TCRdb independently ran MiXCR on the reads; one entry per CDR3 protein. The table has roughly 16,000 distinct CDR3 sequences, around two thirds seen once; the top ten hold around 5.9%. Receptors were obtained from a human donor with advanced metastatic prostate, ovarian, gallbladder or colorectal cancer (not recorded which). This table probably holds off-target reads from a library built for another chain.

J is TRBJ2-1 and V is TRBV15; 11 bases align to TRBD2. Trimming removed 3 bases from V and 2 bases from J; junction bases left unmatched: 3. This CDR3 spans 16 amino acids. Germline CDR1 is LNHNV and CDR2 is YYDKDF (reference sequence). The CDR3 region is CATSRELAGAYNEQFF. CDR3 bases: TGTGCCACCAGCAGGGAACTAGCGGGAGCCTACAATGAGCAGTTCTTC.

The rearrangement joins TRBV7-3 to TRBJ2-2; possible D gene TRBD2, 5 bases. The germline CDR1 and CDR2 sequences are SGHTA and FQGTGA. Trimming cost V 5 bases and J 1 base, with 8 bases left between them. This CDR3 is 14 amino acids long. This chain's CDR3 is CASSKSGNTGELFF. The CDR3 DNA sequence: TGTGCCAGCAGCAAAAGCGGGAACACCGGGGAGCTGTTTTTT.

The gene calls are TRBV28 and TRBJ2-2; weak D call: TRBD2 (5 bases). Germline CDR1 and CDR2: MDHEN and SYDVKM. Between the trimmed V and J ends, which lost 1 base and 1 base, there was a span of 16 bases. This CDR3 region has 18 residues. The CDR3 DNA follows: TGTGCCAGCAGTTTATACGGGCGCTTTCGGGGGAACACCGGGGAGCTGTTTTTT. It yields the protein CASSLYGRFRGNTGELFF.

This rearrangement joins TRBV24-1 to TRBJ2-5; no definite D call. Trimming left V 4 bases short and J 0 bases short, with 8 bases between. Per germline, CDR1 KGHDR and CDR2 SFDVKD. The CDR3 extends over 14 amino acids. The CDR3 DNA follows: TGTGCCACCAGTGACGCAGGTTACCAAGAGACCCAGTACTTC. Its protein product is CATSDAGYQETQYF.

The V gene is TRBV9, the J gene TRBJ2-7, with a possible D match to TRBD2 (6 bases). Germline V lookup: CDR1 SGDLS, CDR2 YYNGEE. This CDR3 has 13 amino acids. V lost 3 bases, J lost 6 bases, and 13 bases lay in between. Here the CDR3 reads CASSAGVRAEQYF. DNA of the CDR3: TGTGCCAGCAGCGCGGGGGTTAGGGCCGAGCAGTACTTC.

Concerning this clonotype itself: A read error may account for a junction end that differs from germline. The genes are TRBV7-2 and TRBJ2-4, with D possibly matching TRBD1 (5 bases). The germline CDR1 and CDR2 sequences are SGHTA and FQGNSA. This CDR3 has 12 residues. The CDR3 DNA reads TGTGCCAGCAGCTCAAATAGGGGATCTCGCATCTTC. Its translation: CASSSNRGSRIF.

This clonotype was seen only a few times. The genes are TRBV30 and TRBJ2-3; D perhaps matches TRBD1 (6 bases). The CDR3 loop spans 14 amino acids. Trimming left V 0 bases short and J 8 bases short, with 15 bases between. Germline CDR1 and CDR2: GTSNPN and SVGIG (reference sequence). The CDR3, as DNA: TGTGCCTGGAGTGTCAGTGGGGGCCGGGGTACGCAGTATTTT. This gives the protein CAWSVSGGRGTQYF.

CDR3 sequence: CASSQELVETQYF. The CDR3 DNA sequence: TGCGCCAGCAGCCAAGAGTTAGTTGAGACCCAGTACTTC. This chain connects TRBV4-3 to TRBJ2-5, with no clear D. CDR3 length: 13 residues. Per germline, CDR1 LGHNA and CDR2 YSLEER. V was cut by 0 bases and J by 5 bases, with 7 bases left in between.

V usage is TRBV24-1 and J usage is TRBJ1-1; D might be TRBD1 (5 bases). V was shortened by 7 bases and J by 0 bases, with 8 bases between the two germline ends. The germline V gene encodes CDR1 KGHDR and CDR2 SFDVKD. CDR3 length equals 13 residues. CDR3 region: CATRGVMNTEAFF. The CDR3, as DNA: TGTGCCACCAGAGGGGTTATGAACACTGAAGCTTTCTTT.

CDR3 DNA: TGTGCCAGCAGTGGTGTGGCCCAGCATTTT. This sequence encodes CASSGVAQHF. The rearrangement uses TRBV2 and TRBJ1-5; no clear D gene. The CDR3 length is 10 residues. Germline V gene sequence: CDR1 SNHLY, CDR2 FYNNEI. V was shortened by 4 bases and J by 11 bases, with 6 bases between the two germline ends.

This chain links TRBV5-1 with TRBJ2-5; tentatively, D is TRBD1 (5 bases). Per germline, CDR1 SGHRS and CDR2 YFSETQ. The CDR3 runs 13 residues. The V gene lost 6 bases and the J gene lost 3 bases, with 12 bases spanning the gap. CDR3 sequence: CASTPGREETQYF. The CDR3 nucleotides read TGCGCCAGCACCCCGGGCAGGGAAGAGACCCAGTACTTC. Looking up the rest from reference TRBV5-1 and TRBJ2-5 gives the full variable domain: KAGVTQTPRYLIKTRGQQVTLSCSPISGHRSVSWYQQTPGQGLQFLFEYFSETQRNKGNFPGRFSGRQFSNSRSEMNVSTLELGDSALYLCASTPGREETQYFGPGTRLLVL.

V usage is TRBV2 and J usage is TRBJ2-7, with 8 bases fitting TRBD2. This CDR3 is built from 16 residues. The germline CDR1 and CDR2 sequences are SNHLY and FYNNEI. V gave up 0 bases and J gave up 0 bases; unmatched junction bases: 4. CDR3 protein: CASSEASSGNSYEQYF. CDR3 DNA: TGTGCCAGCAGTGAAGCGAGTAGCGGGAACTCCTACGAGCAGTACTTC.

V usage is TRBV27 and J usage is TRBJ2-5; tentatively, D is TRBD1 (6 bases). Germline V lookup: CDR1 MNHEY, CDR2 SMNVEV (reference sequence). Trimming removed 5 bases from V and 4 bases from J, with 8 bases in between. The length of the CDR3 is 12 residues. This CDR3 is CASSTGLETQYF. Written as DNA, the CDR3 is TGTGCCAGCAGTACAGGGTTAGAGACCCAGTACTTC.

This clonotype has just a few counts. The genes are TRBV7-2 and TRBJ2-1; D remains ambiguous. This CDR3 is built from 11 residues. Germline CDR1 is SGHTA and CDR2 is FQGNSA. With 4 bases removed from V and 9 bases from J, the gap between germline ends came to 7 bases. The CDR3 protein is CASSSVFEQFF. The CDR3 coding sequence is TGTGCCAGCAGCTCGGTGTTTGAGCAGTTCTTC.

The J gene is TRBJ2-6, the V gene TRBV19; unclear D gene. The germline V gene encodes CDR1 LNHDA and CDR2 SQIVND (reference sequence). Trimming pared 5 bases from V and 0 bases from J, leaving 8 bases between. There are 15 residues in the CDR3. The CDR3 sequence: CASSPINSGANVLTF. CDR3 in DNA: TGTGCCAGTAGTCCCATCAACTCTGGGGCCAACGTCCTGACTTTC.

This chain links TRBV20-1 with TRBJ1-4; TRBD1 matches at 7 bases. The CDR3 length is 14 residues. J was trimmed by 7 bases and V by 5 bases; bases with no gene match: 10. Germline V gives CDR1 DFQATT, CDR2 SNEGSKA (reference sequence). Here the CDR3 reads CSAPKGQAVEKLFF. The CDR3 DNA reads TGCAGTGCTCCTAAAGGACAGGCAGTTGAAAAACTGTTTTTT.

The gene calls are TRBV6-2 or TRBV6-3 and TRBJ2-1; a possible D gene is TRBD2 (7 bases). Trimming removed 3 bases at V and 6 bases at J, with 15 bases between. Germline V gene sequence: CDR1 MNHEY, CDR2 SVGEGT. This CDR3 is built from 15 residues. The CDR3 DNA is TGTGCCAGCAGTTATGGGGGGGGCCCGTTCAATGAGCAGTTCTTC. Amino acid sequence: CASSYGGGPFNEQFF.

This chain links TRBV6-2 or TRBV6-3 with TRBJ2-7; D gene uncertain. Germline loops: CDR1 MNHEY, CDR2 SVGEGT. V was cut by 5 bases and J by 0 bases, with 8 bases left in between. The CDR3 runs to 13 residues. CDR3 region: CASSPASSYEQYF. In DNA, the CDR3 is TGTGCCAGCAGTCCGGCTAGCTCCTACGAGCAGTACTTC.

This clonotype was counted only a few times. The rearrangement uses TRBV7-8 and TRBJ1-1; D is unresolved. Germline V gene data show CDR1 as SGHVS and CDR2 as FQNEAQ. The CDR3 contains 15 residues. Deletions cut 1 base from V and 0 bases from J, with 9 bases between. This CDR3 reads CASSLVVTMNTEAFF. The CDR3 region has the DNA TGTGCCAGCAGCTTAGTGGTGACAATGAACACTGAAGCTTTCTTT.

This chain joins TRBV6-8 and TRBJ1-3; D call uncertain. V lost 5 bases, J lost 1 base, and 12 bases lay in between. Germline CDR1 MNHGY, CDR2 SAAAGT. The CDR3 runs 15 residues. The CDR3 region is CASSHRVPSGNTIYF. CDR3 coding DNA: TGTGCCAGCAGTCACCGGGTCCCATCTGGAAACACCATATATTTT.

This clonotype appeared a few times. The J gene is TRBJ1-2, the V gene TRBV20-1; a possible D gene is TRBD1 (5 bases). V was pared by 3 bases and J by 4 bases, with 18 bases between. CDR3 length equals 15 residues. Germline V gene data show CDR1 as DFQATT and CDR2 as SNEGSKA (reference sequence). The CDR3 is CSASSDGAQGYGYTF. The DNA of the CDR3 is TGCAGTGCTAGTTCTGACGGGGCCCAGGGCTATGGCTACACCTTC.

The chain combines TRBV20-1 with TRBJ1-5; 7 bases map to TRBD1. Looked up from germline, CDR1 is DFQATT and CDR2 is SNEGSKA (reference sequence). After removal of 2 bases from V and 6 bases from J, the junction contained 4 bases not matched to a gene. The CDR3 contains 13 residues. The CDR3 spells CSARRTGSQPQHF. In DNA, the CDR3 is TGCAGTGCTAGACGGACAGGTAGTCAGCCCCAGCATTTT.

The V gene is TRBV7-2, the J gene TRBJ2-7; perhaps TRBD1 as D (5 bases). Trimming left V 5 bases short and J 2 bases short, with 10 bases between. Germline CDR1 and CDR2: SGHTA and FQGNSA. The CDR3 runs to 13 residues. CDR3 in DNA: TGTGCCAGCAGCCTGGACAACGCCTACGAGCAGTACTTC. Its protein is CASSLDNAYEQYF.

This clonotype was found a few times. This chain joins TRBV2 and TRBJ1-1; 7 nucleotides match TRBD1. The V gene end was trimmed by 6 bases and the J gene end by 1 base; junction bases not matched to a gene: 17. The CDR3 sequence is 18 residues long. Germline-derived CDR1 and CDR2 are SNHLY and FYNNEI. In DNA, the CDR3 is TGTGCCAGCAGCCGGGACAGCCCGATAGTTACCCGGAACACTGAAGCTTTCTTT. Translated, it gives CASSRDSPIVTRNTEAFF. The full variable domain, its missing parts supplied by reference TRBV2 and TRBJ1-1, is EPEVTQTPSHQVTQMGQEVILRCVPISNHLYFYWYRQILGQKVEFLVSFYNNEISEKSEIFDDQFSVERPDGSNFTLKIRSTKLEDSAMYFCASSRDSPIVTRNTEAFFGQGTRLTVV.

In the case of this clonotype: Germline and junction disagree at one end, which may indicate a read error. This sequence joins TRBV4-1 and TRBJ1-1; 8 bases fit TRBD1. The CDR3 length is 14 residues. In germline, CDR1 is MGHRA, CDR2 YSYEKL. CDR3 nucleotides: TGTGCCAGCAGCCAGGACAGGGAGGGCACTGAAGCTTTCTTT. Its protein product is CASSQDREGTEAFF.